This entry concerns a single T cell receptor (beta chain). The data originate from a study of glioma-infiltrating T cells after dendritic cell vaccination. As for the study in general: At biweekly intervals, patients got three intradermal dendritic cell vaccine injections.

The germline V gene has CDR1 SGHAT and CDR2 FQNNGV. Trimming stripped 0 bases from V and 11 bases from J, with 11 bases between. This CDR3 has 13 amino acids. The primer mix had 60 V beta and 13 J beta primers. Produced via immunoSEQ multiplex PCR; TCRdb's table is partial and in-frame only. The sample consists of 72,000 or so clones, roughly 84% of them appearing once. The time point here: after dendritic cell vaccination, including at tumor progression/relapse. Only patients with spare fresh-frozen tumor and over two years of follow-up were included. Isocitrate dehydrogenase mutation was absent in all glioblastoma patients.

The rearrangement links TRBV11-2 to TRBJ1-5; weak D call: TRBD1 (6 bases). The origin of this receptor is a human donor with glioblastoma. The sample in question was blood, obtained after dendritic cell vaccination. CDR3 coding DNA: TGTGCCAGCAGCTTAGATTTTCAGGGGACCCAGCATTTT. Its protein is CASSLDFQGTQHF. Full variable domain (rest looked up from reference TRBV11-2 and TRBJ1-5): EAGVAQSPRYKIIEKRQSVAFWCNPISGHATLYWYQQILGQGPKLLIQFQNNGVVDDSQLPKDRFSAERLKGVDSTLKIQPAKLEDSAVYLCASSLDFQGTQHFGDGTRLSIL.